This T cell receptor (beta chain) was observed in a study of T cell repertoires in ileal Crohn's disease. Assay: immunoSEQ multiplex PCR; the TCRdb copy retains only in-frame clones and omits some. The table records some 10,000 clones, around 73% of them present only once. Documented time point: neoterminal ileum biopsy at postoperative endoscopy, about 6 months after surgery. The CDR3 contains 14 residues. Trimming left V 4 bases short and J 3 bases short, with 10 bases between. Germline V lookup: CDR1 KGHSH, CDR2 LQKENI. Sequences were obtained from ileal tissue. This TCR derives from an adult with Crohn's disease. This chain joins TRBV18 and TRBJ1-5, with D perhaps TRBD1 (6 bases). The DNA for the CDR3 is TGTGCCAGCTCACGTTCAGGGGCCAATCAGCCCCAGCATTTT. Translation: CASSRSGANQPQHF.